This TCR beta chain was identified during a study of blood T cells in healthy people across ages. To note about this clonotype: What it binds is unknown.

V gave up 0 bases and J gave up 1 base; unmatched junction bases: 4. This CDR3 contains 17 residues. Germline V lookup: CDR1 MNHNY, CDR2 SVGAGI (reference sequence). Study findings and constraints: One million T cells yielded diversity estimates that were considered underestimates.

For the second PCR, which ran for 7 to 11 cycles, a sample-barcoded 5' primer and a J-beta primer mix were used. Each CDR3 protein gets one entry after TCRdb re-called the 5' RACE reads with MiXCR. The sample records 1,300,000 or so distinct CDR3 sequences, 55% to 75% being singletons. Material: blood. The gene calls are TRBV6-6 and TRBJ1-5, with 9 bases identical to TRBD1. The TCR comes from a man aged 18 to 35 in good health. The CDR3 nucleotides are TGTGCCAGCAGTTACTCGAACAGGGGGCCGAGCAATCAGCCCCAGCATTTT. This translates into CASSYSNRGPSNQPQHF.